The 7 T cell receptor beta chains below come from one sample, sequenced in a study of T cell changes during pregnancy in multiple sclerosis. Only in-frame clones appear in the TCRdb table, and some are missing; sequencing was by immunoSEQ multiplex PCR. Among 70,000 to 100,000 clones listed, 92% were seen once. Sequencing used peripheral blood, obtained in the first trimester of pregnancy. These receptors were collected from a female donor with multiple sclerosis, enrolled in a pregnancy study.

The chain is built from TRBV5-1 and TRBJ2-5; D is ambiguous. Trimming shortened V by 2 bases and J by 4 bases, and 3 bases separated the two germline ends. Germline-derived CDR1 and CDR2 are SGHRS and YFSETQ. The CDR3 runs to 11 residues. Here the CDR3 DNA reads TGCGCCAGCAGCTTCGGAGAGACCCAGTACTTC. It encodes CASSFGETQYF. The variable domain in full, with the rest retrieved from reference TRBV5-1 and TRBJ2-5, is KAGVTQTPRYLIKTRGQQVTLSCSPISGHRSVSWYQQTPGQGLQFLFEYFSETQRNKGNFPGRFSGRQFSNSRSEMNVSTLELGDSALYLCASSFGETQYFGPGTRLLVL.

This sequence joins TRBV9 and TRBJ2-1, with 7 positions matching TRBD2. With V trimmed by 4 bases and J by 4 bases, 11 bases remained unmatched. The CDR3 length is 16 residues. In germline, CDR1 is SGDLS, CDR2 YYNGEE. Here the CDR3 reads CASSSLGRGPYNEQFF. As DNA, the CDR3 is TGTGCCAGCAGCTCCCTTGGGAGGGGACCATACAATGAGCAGTTCTTC.

The sample holds a few counts of this clone. The chain recombines TRBV23-1 with TRBJ2-7, with a tentative D call TRBD1 (6 bases). TRBV23-1 is known as an ORF, though its function is uncertain. Trimming shortened V by 0 bases and J by 0 bases, and 6 bases separated the two germline ends. This CDR3 is built from 14 residues. This chain's CDR3 is CASSQSDSSYEQYF. The CDR3 coding sequence is TGCGCCAGCAGTCAATCGGACAGCTCCTACGAGCAGTACTTC.

This clone was recorded once. The chain carries TRBV5-1 and TRBJ2-1, with TRBD1 as a possible D gene (6 bases). V gave up 1 base and J gave up 2 bases, with 13 bases separating them. The CDR3 extends over 16 amino acids. In germline, CDR1 is SGHRS, CDR2 YFSETQ. The CDR3 coding sequence is TGCGCCAGCAGCTTGACAGGGTATGGCACCTACAATGAGCAGTTCTTC. Translating it yields CASSLTGYGTYNEQFF.

The chain links TRBV19 to TRBJ2-1; 13 bases are shared with TRBD2. The CDR3 is 15 residues long. CDR1 LNHDA and CDR2 SQIVND come from the germline V gene (reference sequence). After removal of 7 bases from V and 3 bases from J, the junction contained 3 bases not matched to a gene. The CDR3 DNA reads as TGTGCCAGTACCCGGACTAGCGGGAGCTACAATGAGCAGTTCTTC. It codes for CASTRTSGSYNEQFF.

The chain uses TRBV5-1 and TRBJ2-7; D may be TRBD2 (5 bases). V lost 2 bases and J lost 3, with 9 bases in between. The germline gives CDR1 SGHRS, CDR2 YFSETQ. The CDR3 spans 13 residues. This chain's CDR3 is CASSFGVNYEQYF. The CDR3 bases are TGCGCCAGCAGCTTCGGGGTGAACTACGAGCAGTACTTC.

V is TRBV28 and J is TRBJ2-7, with 10 bases aligning to TRBD2. The CDR3 has 16 residues. CDR1 and CDR2 from the germline V gene are MDHEN and SYDVKM. V lost 7 bases, J lost 0 bases, and 9 bases stayed unmatched. CDR3 DNA sequence: TGTGCCAGCACTGATCTTAGCGGGAGGAGCTCCTACGAGCAGTACTTC. The encoded protein is CASTDLSGRSSYEQYF.